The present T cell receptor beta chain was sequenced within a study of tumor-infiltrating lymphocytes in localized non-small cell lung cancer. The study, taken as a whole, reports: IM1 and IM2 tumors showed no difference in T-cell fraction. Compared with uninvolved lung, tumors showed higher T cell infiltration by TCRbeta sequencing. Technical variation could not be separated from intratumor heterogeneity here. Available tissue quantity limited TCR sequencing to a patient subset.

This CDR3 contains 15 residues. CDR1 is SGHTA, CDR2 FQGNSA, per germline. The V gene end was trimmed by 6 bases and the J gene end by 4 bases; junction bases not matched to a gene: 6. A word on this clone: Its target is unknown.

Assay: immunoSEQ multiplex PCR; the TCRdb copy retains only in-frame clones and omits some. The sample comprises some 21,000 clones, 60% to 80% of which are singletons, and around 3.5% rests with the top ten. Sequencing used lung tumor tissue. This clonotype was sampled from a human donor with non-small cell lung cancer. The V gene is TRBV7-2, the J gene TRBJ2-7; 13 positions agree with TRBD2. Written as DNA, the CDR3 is TGTGCCAGCAGTAGGACTAGCGGGAGTGTGTACGAGCAGTACTTC. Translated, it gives CASSRTSGSVYEQYF.